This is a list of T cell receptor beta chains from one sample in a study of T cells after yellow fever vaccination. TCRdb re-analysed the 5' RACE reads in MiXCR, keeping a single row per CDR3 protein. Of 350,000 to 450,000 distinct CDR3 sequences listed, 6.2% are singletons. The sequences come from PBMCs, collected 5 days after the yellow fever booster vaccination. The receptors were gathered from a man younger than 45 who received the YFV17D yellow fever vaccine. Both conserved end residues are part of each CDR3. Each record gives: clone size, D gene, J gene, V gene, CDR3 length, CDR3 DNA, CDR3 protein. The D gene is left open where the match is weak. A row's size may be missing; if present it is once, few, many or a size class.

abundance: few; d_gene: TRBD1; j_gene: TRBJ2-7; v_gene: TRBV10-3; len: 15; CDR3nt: TGTGCCATCAGTGAGTCGGGACAGGGGAACTACGAGCAGTACTTC; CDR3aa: CAISESGQGNYEQYF
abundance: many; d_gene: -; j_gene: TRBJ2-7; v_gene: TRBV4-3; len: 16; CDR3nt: TGCGCCAGCAGCCAAATTCTGGGGAGTACGGCCTACGAGCAGTACTTC; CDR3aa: CASSQILGSTAYEQYF
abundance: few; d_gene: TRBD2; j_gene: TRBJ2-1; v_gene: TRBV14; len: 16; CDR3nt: TGTGCCAGCAGCCAAGGGGCGGGAGGGCCTTACGATGAGCAGTTCTTC; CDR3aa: CASSQGAGGPYDEQFF
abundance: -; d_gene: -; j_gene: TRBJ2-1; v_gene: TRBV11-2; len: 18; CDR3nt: TGTGCCAGCAGCTTAGTTCTACGACTAGGTAGGGGGAGCGATGAGCAGTTCTTC; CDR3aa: CASSLVLRLGRGSDEQFF
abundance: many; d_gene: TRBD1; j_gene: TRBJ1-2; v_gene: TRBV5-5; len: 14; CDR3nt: TGTGCCAGTATTACAGGGGGGTCCCTAGACGGCTACACCTTC; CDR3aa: CASITGGSLDGYTF
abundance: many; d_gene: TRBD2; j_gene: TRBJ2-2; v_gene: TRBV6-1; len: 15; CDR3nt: TGTGCCAGCATGACTAGCGGGAGATCCACCGGGGAGCTGTTTTTT; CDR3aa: CASMTSGRSTGELFF
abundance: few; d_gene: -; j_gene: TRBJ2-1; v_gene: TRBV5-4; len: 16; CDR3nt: TGTGCCAGCAGCTTGGCCACGGCGGACTCCTACAATGAGCAGTTCTTC; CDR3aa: CASSLATADSYNEQFF
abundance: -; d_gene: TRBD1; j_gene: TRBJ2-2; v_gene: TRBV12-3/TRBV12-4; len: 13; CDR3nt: TGTGCCAGCAGTCAACAGGGGCCCGGGAAGCTGTTTTTT; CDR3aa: CASSQQGPGKLFF
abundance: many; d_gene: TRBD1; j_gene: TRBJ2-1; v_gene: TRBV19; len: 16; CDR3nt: TGTGCCAGTAGTCCCTGGGGGACAGGGACCCACAATGAGCAGTTCTTC; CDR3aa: CASSPWGTGTHNEQFF
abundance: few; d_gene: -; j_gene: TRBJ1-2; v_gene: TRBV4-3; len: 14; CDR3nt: TGCGCCAGCAGCCAAGTTACCGGTAACGGGGGCTACACCTTC; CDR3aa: CASSQVTGNGGYTF